This TCR beta chain was recorded in a study of T cells in Graves' hyperthyroidism and ophthalmopathy. Study context: Peripheral blood was taken when the disease was first diagnosed, before any treatment began.

CDR1 and CDR2 (germline): SEHNR, FQNEAQ (reference sequence). The germline V and J ends were trimmed by 1 base and 7 bases, with 11 bases remaining between them. The CDR3 is 15 residues long. Study-level results: In the blood, most expanded thyroid clonotypes above 0.001 appeared as well.

In this sample, this clonotype turned up a few times. Antigen: not known. RNA transcripts yielded amplified TCR beta CDR3 regions. The primer set for the first-round RT-PCR of the TCR CDR3 was HTBI. TCRdb re-called the multiplex PCR reads with MiXCR, one entry per CDR3 protein. The repertoire has some 400,000 distinct CDR3 sequences, roughly 13% of them found once; the top ten carry around 20%. This receptor was taken from a man aged 25 to 40 with Graves' hyperthyroidism that later progressed to Graves' ophthalmopathy. What was sequenced was blood. The V and J genes are TRBV7-9 and TRBJ1-6, with D possibly being TRBD1 (5 bases). The CDR3 region has the DNA TGTGCCAGCAGCTTAGTAAGGGGTGGGAATTCACCCCTCCACTTT. Amino acid sequence: CASSLVRGGNSPLHF. The full variable domain, in which reference TRBV7-9 and TRBJ1-6 provide the parts outside the CDR3, is DTGVSQNPRHKITKRGQNVTFRCDPISEHNRLYWYRQTLGQGPEFLTYFQNEAQLEKSRLLSDRFSAERPKGSFSTLEIQRTEQGDSAMYLCASSLVRGGNSPLHFGNGTRLTVT.